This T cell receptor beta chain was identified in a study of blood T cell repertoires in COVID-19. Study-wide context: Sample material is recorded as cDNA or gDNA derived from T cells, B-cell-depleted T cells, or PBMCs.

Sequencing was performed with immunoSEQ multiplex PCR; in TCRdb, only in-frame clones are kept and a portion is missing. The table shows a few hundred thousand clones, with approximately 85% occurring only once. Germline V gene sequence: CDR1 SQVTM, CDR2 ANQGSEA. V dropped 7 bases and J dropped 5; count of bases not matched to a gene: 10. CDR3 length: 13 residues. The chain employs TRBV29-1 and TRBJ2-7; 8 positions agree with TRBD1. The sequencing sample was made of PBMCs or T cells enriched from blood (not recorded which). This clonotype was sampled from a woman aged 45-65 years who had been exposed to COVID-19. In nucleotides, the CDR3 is TGCAGCGCCTTAAGGACAGGGTATGACGAGCAGTACTTC. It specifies CSALRTGYDEQYF.